Shown below are 30 T cell receptor beta chains from a single sample sequenced in a study of identical twins. TCRdb used MiXCR to reprocess the 5' RACE reads, holding one entry per CDR3 protein. The table records a few hundred thousand distinct CDR3 sequences, more than 9% of them present only once. These data also featured in a second study, about yellow fever vaccine responses in identical twins.

Sequenced input: CD8+ T cells sorted from blood. Receptors were obtained from a woman younger than 35 in good health.

The chain employs TRBV20-1 and TRBJ2-7; tentative D call: TRBD1 (5 bases). The CDR3 length is 11 residues. CDR1 and CDR2 (germline): DFQATT, SNEGSKA (reference sequence). With 6 bases removed from V and 3 bases from J, the gap between germline ends came to 9 bases. The chain's CDR3 is CSAGPYYEQYF. DNA of the CDR3: TGCAGTGCGGGGCCGTACTACGAGCAGTACTTC.

This clonotype was counted at least ten times. V gene TRBV4-1 combines with J gene TRBJ2-2; D is ambiguous. The V and J ends lost 2 bases and 3 bases respectively, with 1 base between them. The CDR3 sequence is 12 residues long. Germline assignment: CDR1 MGHRA and CDR2 YSYEKL. The CDR3 coding sequence is TGCGCCAGCAGCCAACACACCGGGGAGCTGTTTTTT. Translating gives CASSQHTGELFF.

This clonotype was found a few times. The chain employs TRBV7-9 and TRBJ2-7; D might be TRBD1 or TRBD2, each matching 5 bases. There are 13 residues in the CDR3. The germline V gene has CDR1 SEHNR and CDR2 FQNEAQ (reference sequence). V lost 1 base and J 6 bases, leaving 10 bases between the germline ends. The CDR3 region is CASSLDLGGEQYF. DNA of the CDR3: TGTGCCAGCAGCTTAGACCTTGGGGGCGAGCAGTACTTC.

The CDR3 is CASSRDTGTGELFF. The CDR3 region has the DNA TGTGCCAGCAGTCGGGACACCGGCACCGGGGAGCTGTTTTTT. The chain combines TRBV12-3 or TRBV12-4 with TRBJ2-2; D possibly corresponds to TRBD1 (6 bases). The CDR3 is 14 amino acids. The germline V and J ends were trimmed by 5 bases and 4 bases, with 11 bases remaining between them.

The V and J genes are TRBV11-2 and TRBJ2-7; D is ambiguous. Germline V gives CDR1 SGHAT, CDR2 FQNNGV. The CDR3 sequence is 15 residues long. Between the trimmed V and J ends, which lost 7 bases and 0 bases, there was a span of 16 bases. CDR3 amino acids: CASTSWAPSSYEQYV. In DNA, the CDR3 is TGTGCCAGCACCTCCTGGGCTCCGAGCTCCTACGAGCAGTACGTC.

This clonotype turned up a few times. The CDR3 nucleotides read TGTGCCAGCACCGGGACTAGTGGGACCTACGAGCAGTACTTC. As protein: CASTGTSGTYEQYF. The genes are TRBV2 and TRBJ2-7; 8 bases are shared with TRBD2. The CDR3 consists of 14 residues. Trimming took 7 bases from V and 2 from J; bases not matched to a gene: 7. Germline assignment: CDR1 SNHLY and CDR2 FYNNEI.

V gene TRBV6-5 combines with J gene TRBJ1-2; D is ambiguous. This CDR3 contains 14 residues. The germline V gene has CDR1 MNHEY and CDR2 SVGAGI. V lost 2 bases to trimming and J lost 9 bases, with 16 bases between them. CDR3 protein: CASSYDHTSPRYTF. CDR3 nucleotides: TGTGCCAGCAGTTACGACCACACATCCCCTCGCTACACCTTC.

The chain is built from TRBV19 and TRBJ2-7; possibly TRBD2 for D (6 bases). Between the trimmed V and J ends, which lost 5 bases and 5 bases, there was a span of 19 bases. Germline loops: CDR1 LNHDA, CDR2 SQIVND (reference sequence). CDR3 length equals 15 residues. The chain's CDR3 is CASSPGAGWVHEQYF. The CDR3, as DNA: TGTGCCAGTAGTCCCGGGGCGGGATGGGTACACGAGCAGTACTTC. The full variable domain, completed using reference TRBV19 and TRBJ2-7, is DGGITQSPKYLFRKEGQNVTLSCEQNLNHDAMYWYRQDPGQGLRLIYYSQIVNDFQKGDIAEGYSVSREKKESFPLTVTSAQKNPTAFYLCASSPGAGWVHEQYFGPGTRLTVT.

Only a few counts were recorded for this clonotype. This chain connects TRBV27 to TRBJ1-2; TRBD1 aligns across 9 bases. The length of the CDR3 is 15 residues. The germline CDR1 and CDR2 sequences are MNHEY and SMNVEV (reference sequence). V lost 4 bases to trimming and J lost 3 bases; unmatched junction nucleotides: 6. In nucleotides, the CDR3 is TGTGCCAGCAGTTCCGGGACAGGGAGATACTATGGCTACACCTTC. Its translation: CASSSGTGRYYGYTF.

The table lists this clonotype with a few counts. This sequence joins TRBV4-1 and TRBJ2-7; 7 positions match TRBD1. With 5 bases clipped from V and 2 bases from J, the junction kept 6 bases outside the gene matches. The CDR3 extends over 14 amino acids. Germline V lookup: CDR1 MGHRA, CDR2 YSYEKL. The chain's CDR3 is CASSVTGQAYEQYF. The CDR3 DNA reads TGCGCCAGCAGCGTGACAGGGCAAGCCTACGAGCAGTACTTC.

This clonotype came up many times. The chain is built from TRBV11-2 and TRBJ2-2; no clear D gene. Trimming stripped 2 bases from V and 8 bases from J, with 3 bases between. CDR1 and CDR2 (germline): SGHAT, FQNNGV. The CDR3 is made up of 11 amino acids. CDR3 sequence: CASSLLGELFF. CDR3 DNA: TGTGCCAGCAGCTTACTAGGGGAGCTGTTTTTT.

Comment on this clonotype: The junction differs from germline at one of its ends, possibly a read error. The V gene is TRBV2, the J gene TRBJ2-1; 16 positions match TRBD2. This CDR3 comprises 18 residues. Germline lookup yields CDR1 SNHLY and CDR2 FYNNEI. The DNA of the CDR3 is TGTGCCATCAGTTTACCGGGACTAGCGGGAGGGCGCTTCTGGGAGCAGTTCTTC. It is translated as CAISLPGLAGGRFWEQFF.

The chain joins TRBV28 to TRBJ2-3, with TRBD2 matching 12 bases. CDR3 length equals 17 residues. Germline V gene data show CDR1 as MDHEN and CDR2 as SYDVKM. The trim removed 3 bases at V and 0 bases at J, leaving 4 bases unmatched. CDR3 region: CASSLRLAGGSTDTQYF. In nucleotides, the CDR3 is TGTGCCAGCAGTTTGCGTCTAGCGGGGGGGAGCACAGATACGCAGTATTTT.

This clonotype occurred a few times. This chain links TRBV6-2 or TRBV6-3 with TRBJ2-1; D possibly corresponds to TRBD2 (6 bases). Trimming took 7 bases from V and 4 from J, leaving 11 bases between them. The length of the CDR3 is 13 residues. Germline V gene data show CDR1 as MNHEY and CDR2 as SVGEGT. CDR3 DNA: TGTGCCAGCAATACCGGGACTTACAATGAGCAGTTCTTC. Translating it yields CASNTGTYNEQFF.

This clonotype occurred a few times. The J gene is TRBJ2-2, the V gene TRBV24-1; 10 bases line up with TRBD1. From germline, CDR1 is KGHDR and CDR2 SFDVKD. This CDR3 spans 15 amino acids. The V and J ends lost 4 bases and 6 bases, in that order; junction bases with no gene match: 4. CDR3 in DNA: TGTGCCACCAGTGAGACAGGGGGCTTCGCCGGGGAGCTGTTTTTT. As protein: CATSETGGFAGELFF.

This clonotype has more than one count but fewer than ten. V and J are TRBV24-1 and TRBJ2-7; a weak D match, TRBD1 (5 bases). Between the trimmed V and J ends, which lost 3 bases and 4 bases, there was a span of 9 bases. This CDR3 is 13 amino acids long. Per germline, CDR1 KGHDR and CDR2 SFDVKD. CDR3 DNA: TGTGCCACCAGTGATCATGACAGTTACGAGCAGTACTTC. It codes for CATSDHDSYEQYF.

This clonotype was seen many times. The chain has TRBV20-1 and TRBJ1-5; D ambiguous. Germline CDR1 DFQATT, CDR2 SNEGSKA (reference sequence). V dropped 2 bases and J dropped 3 bases, with 5 bases sitting between them. The CDR3 is 12 residues long. Written as DNA, the CDR3 is TGCAGTGCTAGACCCCCCAATCAGCCCCAGCATTTT. Its protein product is CSARPPNQPQHF.

J is TRBJ2-1 and V is TRBV28; 8 nucleotides line up with TRBD1. Trimming took 3 bases from V and 3 from J; bases not matched to a gene: 4. Germline CDR1 MDHEN, CDR2 SYDVKM. The CDR3 totals 15 residues. The CDR3 nucleotides read TGTGCCAGCAGTTTTAAAACAGGGGGCTACAATGAGCAGTTCTTC. This gives the protein CASSFKTGGYNEQFF.

This clonotype was seen a few times. This chain joins TRBV29-1 and TRBJ2-3, with TRBD2 matching 12 bases. V shed 3 bases, J shed 1 base, and the junction held 2 bases outside the gene matches. Germline values: CDR1 SQVTM, CDR2 ANQGSEA. The CDR3 length is 15 residues. The CDR3 loop reads CSVEGLAGGTDTQYF. Here the CDR3 DNA reads TGCAGCGTTGAGGGACTAGCGGGTGGCACAGATACGCAGTATTTT.

A remark on this clonotype: The junction shows a germline mismatch at one end, possibly a read error. The V call is TRBV5-6, the J call TRBJ1-1, with a tentative D call TRBD1 (6 bases). This CDR3 region has 13 residues. The V gene's germline CDR1 is SGHDT and CDR2 YYEEEE. The CDR3 DNA follows: TGTGCCATCAGCCTCGGGACATTACCTGAAGCTTTCTTT. Its translation is CAISLGTLPEAFF.

The table lists this clonotype with a few counts. The gene calls are TRBV6-5 and TRBJ1-1, with unresolved D. The CDR3 consists of 15 residues. The germline CDR1 and CDR2 sequences are MNHEY and SVGAGI. Trimming removed 4 bases from V and 4 bases from J, with 16 bases in between. The CDR3 nucleotides read TGTGCCAGCAGTTCTTCAGGTGGACCTCGCACTGAAGCTTTCTTT. Protein sequence: CASSSSGGPRTEAFF.

This clonotype was picked up a small number of times. The chain recombines TRBV29-1 with TRBJ1-2; TRBD1 matches at 8 bases. In germline, CDR1 is SQVTM, CDR2 ANQGSEA. The CDR3 is 14 amino acids. V gave up 1 base and J gave up 3 bases; unmatched junction bases: 4. CDR3 bases: TGCAGCGTTGAAGCCTCAGGGGGCGACTATGGCTACACCTTC. The encoded protein is CSVEASGGDYGYTF.

This clonotype was recorded a few times. The chain is built from TRBV5-5 and TRBJ2-5, with D tentatively TRBD2 (6 bases). The CDR3 is 15 amino acids. Trimming pared 4 bases from V and 5 bases from J, leaving 18 bases between. Germline CDR1 reads SGHKS; CDR2 reads YYEKEE (reference sequence). The CDR3 bases are TGTGCCAGCAGCCGAGAGGATGCTCGGGGGGAGACCCAGTACTTC. Translation gives CASSREDARGETQYF.

The chain couples TRBV12-5 to TRBJ1-1; 9 bases fit TRBD1. This CDR3 region has 16 residues. Germline V gene sequence: CDR1 LGHNT, CDR2 FRNRAP. J lost 1 base, V lost 5 bases, and 8 bases had no gene match. The DNA of the CDR3 is TGTGCTAGTGGTATCTGGACAGGGGAAGGGAACACTGAAGCTTTCTTT. Translating it yields CASGIWTGEGNTEAFF.

This clonotype occurred a few times. J is TRBJ2-3 and V is TRBV5-1, with 14 bases aligning to TRBD2. The germline gives CDR1 SGHRS, CDR2 YFSETQ. CDR3 length: 18 amino acids. Losses at the gene ends were 0 bases for V and 2 bases for J; bases not matched to a gene: 5. CDR3 sequence reads: CASSLVGLAGATTDTQYF. The CDR3 DNA reads TGCGCCAGCAGCTTGGTGGGACTAGCGGGAGCGACCACAGATACGCAGTATTTT.

This clonotype was detected a few times. The chain carries TRBV4-3 and TRBJ1-3; 8 positions agree with TRBD1. Germline CDR1 LGHNA, CDR2 YSLEER. This CDR3 has 14 residues. Trimming removed 3 bases from V and 4 bases from J; junction bases left unmatched: 2. CDR3 region: CASSHGQGGNTIYF. CDR3 coding DNA: TGCGCCAGCAGCCATGGACAGGGAGGAAACACCATATATTTT.

This chain links TRBV24-1 with TRBJ2-3, with unresolved D. CDR3 length: 15 residues. Trimming stripped 3 bases from V and 4 bases from J, with 13 bases between. Germline V lookup: CDR1 KGHDR, CDR2 SFDVKD. The DNA for the CDR3 is TGTGCCACCAGTGATCTCCCGTTCAGATCAGATACGCAGTATTTT. This encodes CATSDLPFRSDTQYF.

The chain joins TRBV27 to TRBJ2-7, with 9 bases lining up with TRBD1. V was clipped by 2 bases and J by 7 bases; unmatched bases: 6. The CDR3 contains 14 residues. The germline V gene has CDR1 MNHEY and CDR2 SMNVEV (reference sequence). The CDR3 DNA follows: TGTGCCAGCAGTTTAGGGACAGGGTCCCAGGAGCAGTACTTC. Translating it yields CASSLGTGSQEQYF.

The chain recombines TRBV27 with TRBJ1-2, with 9 bases identical to TRBD1. The CDR3 is 14 amino acids. Germline-derived CDR1 and CDR2 are MNHEY and SMNVEV (reference sequence). The V segment lost 6 bases and the J segment 3 bases; nucleotides outside the gene matches: 5. Here the CDR3 DNA reads TGTGCCAGCAGCCCCGGACAGGGGTACTATGGCTACACCTTC. It yields the protein CASSPGQGYYGYTF.

This clonotype was seen a few times. The V call is TRBV12-5, the J call TRBJ2-3; 8 bases map to TRBD1. Per the germline V gene, CDR1 is LGHNT and CDR2 is FRNRAP. The V and J ends lost 3 bases and 5 bases, in that order; junction bases with no gene match: 28. The CDR3 totals 22 residues. The CDR3 DNA reads TGTGCTAGTGGTTTCGAGGTGCGAGACAGGGGTCCTCATTTAACCCATCTAGATACGCAGTATTTT. This encodes CASGFEVRDRGPHLTHLDTQYF.